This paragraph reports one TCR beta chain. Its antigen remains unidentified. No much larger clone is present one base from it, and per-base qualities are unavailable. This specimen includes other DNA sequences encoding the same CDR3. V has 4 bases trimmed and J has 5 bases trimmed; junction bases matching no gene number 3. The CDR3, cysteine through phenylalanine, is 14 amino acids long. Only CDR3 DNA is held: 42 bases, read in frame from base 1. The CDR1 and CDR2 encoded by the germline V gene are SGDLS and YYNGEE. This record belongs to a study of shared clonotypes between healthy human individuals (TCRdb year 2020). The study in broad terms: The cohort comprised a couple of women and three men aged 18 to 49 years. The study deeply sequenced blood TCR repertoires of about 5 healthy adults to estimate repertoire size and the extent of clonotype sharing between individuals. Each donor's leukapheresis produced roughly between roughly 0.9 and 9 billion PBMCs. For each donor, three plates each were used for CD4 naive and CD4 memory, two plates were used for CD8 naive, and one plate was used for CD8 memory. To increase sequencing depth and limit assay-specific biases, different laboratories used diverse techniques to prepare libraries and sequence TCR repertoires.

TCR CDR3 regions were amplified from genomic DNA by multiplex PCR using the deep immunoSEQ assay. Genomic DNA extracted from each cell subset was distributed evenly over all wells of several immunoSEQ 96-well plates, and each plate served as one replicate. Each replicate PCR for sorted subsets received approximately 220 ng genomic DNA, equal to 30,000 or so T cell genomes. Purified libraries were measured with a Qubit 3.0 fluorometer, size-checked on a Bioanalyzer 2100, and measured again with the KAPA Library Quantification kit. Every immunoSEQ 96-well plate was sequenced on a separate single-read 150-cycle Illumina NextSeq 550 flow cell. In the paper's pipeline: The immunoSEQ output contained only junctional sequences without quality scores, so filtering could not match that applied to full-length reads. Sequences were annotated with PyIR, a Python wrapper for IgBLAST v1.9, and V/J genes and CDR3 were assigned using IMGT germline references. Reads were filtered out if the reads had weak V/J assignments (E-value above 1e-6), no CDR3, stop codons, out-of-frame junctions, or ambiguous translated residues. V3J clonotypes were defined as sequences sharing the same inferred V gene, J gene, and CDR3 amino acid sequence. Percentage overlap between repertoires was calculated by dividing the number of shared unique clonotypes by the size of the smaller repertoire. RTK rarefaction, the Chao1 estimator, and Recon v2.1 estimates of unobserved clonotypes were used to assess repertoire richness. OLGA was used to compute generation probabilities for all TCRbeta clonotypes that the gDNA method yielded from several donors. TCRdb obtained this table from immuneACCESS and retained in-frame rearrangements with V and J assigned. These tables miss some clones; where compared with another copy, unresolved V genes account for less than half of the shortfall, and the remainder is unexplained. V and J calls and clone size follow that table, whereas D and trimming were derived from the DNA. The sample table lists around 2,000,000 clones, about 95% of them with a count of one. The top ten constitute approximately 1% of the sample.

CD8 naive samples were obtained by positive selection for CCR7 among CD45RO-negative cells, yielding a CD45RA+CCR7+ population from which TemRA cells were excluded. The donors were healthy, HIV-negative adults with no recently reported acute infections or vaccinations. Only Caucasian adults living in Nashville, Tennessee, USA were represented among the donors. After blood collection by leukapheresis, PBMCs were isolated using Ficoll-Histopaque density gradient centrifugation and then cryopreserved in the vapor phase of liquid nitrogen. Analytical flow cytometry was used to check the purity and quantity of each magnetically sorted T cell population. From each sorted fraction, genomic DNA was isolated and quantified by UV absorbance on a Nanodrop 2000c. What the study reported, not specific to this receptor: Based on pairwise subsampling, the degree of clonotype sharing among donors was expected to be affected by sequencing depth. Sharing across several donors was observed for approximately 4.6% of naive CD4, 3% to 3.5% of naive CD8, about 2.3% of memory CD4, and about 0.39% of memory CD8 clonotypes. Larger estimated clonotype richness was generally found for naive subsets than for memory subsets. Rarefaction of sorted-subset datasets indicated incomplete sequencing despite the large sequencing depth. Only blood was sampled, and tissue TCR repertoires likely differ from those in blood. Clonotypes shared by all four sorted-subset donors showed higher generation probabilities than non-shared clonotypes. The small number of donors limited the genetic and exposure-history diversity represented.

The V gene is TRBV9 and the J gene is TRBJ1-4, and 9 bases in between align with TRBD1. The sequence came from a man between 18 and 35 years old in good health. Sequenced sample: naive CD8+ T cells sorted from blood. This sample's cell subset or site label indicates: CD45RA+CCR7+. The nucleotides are TGTGCCAGCAGCACGGGGACAGGGAATGAAAAACTGTTTTTT. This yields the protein CASSTGTGNEKLFF.